The rows below give T cell receptor beta chains drawn from one sample of a study of cytotoxic CD8 clonotypes in ibrutinib-treated CLL. Sequenced by immunoSEQ multiplex PCR; TCRdb stores in-frame clones only, minus some. The sample contains about 130,000 clones, over 60% of which appear only once. Here the sequenced sample was PBMCs, taken after 12 months of ibrutinib treatment. The receptor source for this set is a human donor with chronic lymphocytic leukemia. Both conserved end residues are trimmed from each CDR3.

j_call v_call cdr3_aa
TRBJ2-1 TRBV5-4 ASSLEASGSYNEQF
TRBJ1-4 TRBV6-7 ASSYADRKATNEKLF
TRBJ2-5 TRBV6-1 ASTKRGAETQY
TRBJ2-7 TRBV4-1 ASSGAVRQSSYEQY
TRBJ2-6 TRBV18 ASSLQATGANVLT
TRBJ2-7 TRBV2 ASFLRGLGVFHEQY
TRBJ2-3 TRBV9 ASSHPERGDTQY
TRBJ2-7 TRBV30 AWSVGGGGWQY
TRBJ2-2 TRBV7-6 ASSLDPQGTHTGELF
TRBJ1-3 TRBV28 ASSPPWAGAGNTIY
TRBJ2-1 TRBV4-1 ASSQGNIDEQF
TRBJ2-7 TRBV19 ASSIAKNRYEQY
TRBJ1-4 TRBV7-9 ASSGLGQGGEKLF
TRBJ1-4 TRBV6-5 ASSYVGGMNEKLF
TRBJ1-2 TRBV27 ASSSGHNYGYT
TRBJ2-3 TRBV29-1 SVEGEADTQY
TRBJ2-7 TRBV5-4 ASSYRLAGGPDLWYEQY
TRBJ1-1 TRBV6-5 ATNRGREPSEAF
TRBJ1-4 TRBV2 ASGTDNEKLF
TRBJ1-2 TRBV4-1 ASSPLRADVNYGYT
TRBJ2-7 TRBV27 ASSLGRASGRTYEQY
TRBJ2-3 TRBV14 ASSPGLAGSLSTDTQY
TRBJ2-7 TRBV11-2 ASRDSSDEQY
TRBJ1-2 TRBV29-1 STTGTDYGYT
TRBJ2-1 TRBV5-4 ASSLTSSSYNEQF
TRBJ2-3 TRBV7-9 ASSLVLQGWGTDTQY
TRBJ1-3 TRBV30 AWARDRVYSGNTIY
TRBJ1-2 TRBV7-9 ASSLGGRGYT
TRBJ2-7 TRBV5-1 ASSLLKGTSGSSLYEQY
TRBJ2-1 TRBV7-2 ASSLASSSPNEQF
TRBJ2-1 TRBV25-1 ASSEYTSGRNEQF
TRBJ2-5 TRBV7-9 ASSPGTAVQETQY
TRBJ1-2 TRBV4-1 ASSQDGGFFGYT
TRBJ2-7 TRBV6-5 ASSWGTGGPHEQY
TRBJ2-1 TRBV6-6 ASSKLSGSGEQF
TRBJ2-7 TRBV5-4 ASSRDSGRTYEQY
TRBJ1-3 TRBV10-2 ASSELMWPGSGNTIY
TRBJ1-5 TRBV7-9 ASSSGQRNQPQH
TRBJ2-1 TRBV7-8 ASSLAGGPGNEQF
TRBJ1-3 TRBV7-9 ASSNSGNTIY